Listed below are T cell receptor beta chains from one sample, sequenced in a study of cytomegalovirus exposure and HLA in healthy donors. The method was immunoSEQ multiplex PCR; TCRdb's version includes in-frame clones alone and lacks a portion of them. The data show some 110,000 clones, approximately 60% seen once. The source material was PBMCs. These receptors all come from a woman in her twenties or thirties in good health and CMV-seronegative. The CDR3 runs from the conserved cysteine through the conserved F or W. D genes are given only for firm matches. Clone size is stated in some rows and not others, as once, few, many or a class when expanded.

J	V	D	size	DNA	CDR3
TRBJ2-2	TRBV4-3	TRBD2	NA	TGCGCCAGCAGCCAAGATCGCCTAGCGGAGCAGAACACCGGGGAGCTGTTTTTT	CASSQDRLAEQNTGELFF
TRBJ2-1	TRBV30	NA	few	TGTGCCTGGAGTGTAGGAGGGAGTGGCTACAATGAGCAGTTCTTC	CAWSVGGSGYNEQFF
TRBJ2-7	TRBV6-5	NA	NA	TGTGCCAGCAGTTCCTACAGGGTCGTGGGGTACGAGCAGTACTTC	CASSSYRVVGYEQYF
TRBJ2-5	TRBV18	NA	NA	TGTGCCAGCTCACCACCGTTGGCTCCGGGAGAGACCCAGTACTTC	CASSPPLAPGETQYF
TRBJ2-2	TRBV6-4	TRBD2	NA	TGTGCCAGCAGTGAAGGGGTAGCGGGAGCGAACACCGGGGAGCTGTTTTTT	CASSEGVAGANTGELFF
TRBJ2-1	TRBV6-5	TRBD2	few	TGTGCCAGCAGGCCTAGCGGGAGGACCAATGAGCAGTTCTTC	CASRPSGRTNEQFF
TRBJ2-3	TRBV7-3	NA	few	TGTGCCAGCAGCCCCGGGACTAGCACAGATACGCAGTATTTT	CASSPGTSTDTQYF
TRBJ2-7	TRBV5-4	NA	NA	TGTGCCAGCAGCTCTGGGACTCATGCCAACGAGCAGTACTTC	CASSSGTHANEQYF
TRBJ1-1	TRBV4-1	TRBD1	NA	TGCGCCAGCAGCCAAGCGGACAGGGACCCCACTGAAGCTTTCTTT	CASSQADRDPTEAFF
TRBJ2-5	TRBV4-1	TRBD1	NA	TGCGCCAGCAGCCCCAGGACAGGGGAAAGGGAGACCCAGTACTTC	CASSPRTGERETQYF
TRBJ2-7	TRBV27	TRBD1	NA	TGTGCCAGCAGTCCGGGACAGGCAAGCGAGCAGTACTTC	CASSPGQASEQYF
TRBJ2-1	TRBV20-1	NA	NA	TGCAGTGCTAGACCGGGGACAAGCCTGTTCTTC	CSARPGTSLFF
TRBJ1-4	TRBV7-9	NA	few	TGTGCCAGCAGCTTTATATCAACTAATGAAAAACTGTTTTTT	CASSFISTNEKLFF
TRBJ1-6	TRBV2	NA	once	TGTGCCAGCACCCTAACAGGGAATTCACCCCTCCACTTT	CASTLTGNSPLHF
TRBJ2-3	TRBV9	NA	NA	TGTGCCAGCAGCGTGGCAGGGGCACCCACAGATACGCAGTATTTT	CASSVAGAPTDTQYF
TRBJ2-6	TRBV30	TRBD1	NA	TGTGCCTGGAGGGGACAGACACAGGGTGGGGCCAACGTCCTGACTTTC	CAWRGQTQGGANVLTF
TRBJ2-1	TRBV25-1	TRBD2	few	TGTGCCAGCAGTGAGCTAGCGGGAGGGTCATATGAGCAGTTCTTC	CASSELAGGSYEQFF
TRBJ2-7	TRBV7-9	NA	NA	TGTGCCAGCAGCCCACCATCGGGAGCAGTTCCCGAGCAGTACTTC	CASSPPSGAVPEQYF
TRBJ2-1	TRBV10-3	TRBD2	NA	TGTGCCATCAGTGAGTCGCAGCGGGAGCCCTACAATGAGCAGTTCTTC	CAISESQREPYNEQFF
TRBJ2-7	TRBV6-1	TRBD1	NA	TGTGCCAGCAGGATACAGGGGCCCGAGCAGTACTTC	CASRIQGPEQYF
TRBJ1-3	TRBV11-2	TRBD1	NA	TGTGCCAGCAGCTTAGATCCCAGCGCCACAGGGGGCAGAAACACCATATATTTT	CASSLDPSATGGRNTIYF
TRBJ2-7	TRBV30	TRBD2	NA	TGTGCCTGGAGTAATAGCGGGAGTAACGAGCAGTACTTC	CAWSNSGSNEQYF
TRBJ2-3	TRBV15	NA	NA	TGTGCCACCAGCAGAGGGGAACAGGGGGGGACGCAGTATTTT	CATSRGEQGGTQYF
TRBJ2-5	TRBV12-5	NA	once	TGTGCTAGTGGTTTGGGGGGACTCCAAGAGACCCAGTACTTC	CASGLGGLQETQYF
TRBJ1-1	TRBV2	NA	NA	TGTGCCAGCAGTGAAAGGAGGGCAAACGCTGAAGCTTTCTTT	CASSERRANAEAFF
TRBJ1-2	TRBV11-1	NA	NA	TGTGCCAGCAGCCGCAGGGGATATGGCTATGGCTACACCTTC	CASSRRGYGYGYTF
TRBJ2-1	TRBV5-1	TRBD1	NA	TGCGCCAGCAGCTTGGGGACAGGTTCAGGCAATGAGCAGTTCTTC	CASSLGTGSGNEQFF
TRBJ2-7	TRBV19	NA	NA	TGTGCCAGTAGTATAACTACTCTCTACGAGCAGTACTTC	CASSITTLYEQYF
TRBJ2-7	TRBV27	TRBD1	once	TGTGCCAGCAGTTATGGGACAGCATACGAGCAGTACTTC	CASSYGTAYEQYF
TRBJ2-2	TRBV27	TRBD1	NA	TGTGCCAGCAGTCCATCACCCGGGACAGGGAGGTCCGGGGAGCTGTTTTTT	CASSPSPGTGRSGELFF
TRBJ2-3	TRBV5-1	NA	NA	TGCGCCAGCAGAGGAGGGTCCACAGATACGCAGTATTTT	CASRGGSTDTQYF
TRBJ2-1	TRBV11-2	TRBD2	NA	TGTGCCAGCAGAGTAGCGGGGAAAGGGGTCAGGGAGCAGTTCTTC	CASRVAGKGVREQFF
TRBJ2-3	TRBV5-4	TRBD2	NA	TGTGCCAGCAGTATTGAGACTAGCGGTAGCACAGATACGCAGTATTTT	CASSIETSGSTDTQYF
TRBJ2-2	TRBV9	TRBD1	NA	TGTGCCAGCAGCGTAGATGGGACAGGGGGCTCCGGGGAGCTGTTTTTT	CASSVDGTGGSGELFF
TRBJ1-3	TRBV4-2	NA	NA	TGTGCCAGCAGCCAAGATCCCCCCTTTTACAGGGCTGGAAACACCATATATTTT	CASSQDPPFYRAGNTIYF
TRBJ2-7	TRBV11-2	NA	NA	TGTGCCAGCAGCCGACAGTCTTCCTACGAGCAGTACTTC	CASSRQSSYEQYF
TRBJ1-1	TRBV28	TRBD1	NA	TGTGCCAGCAGTCAATGGGACAGGAAGGGGTCCATGAACACTGAAGCTTTCTTT	CASSQWDRKGSMNTEAFF
TRBJ2-7	TRBV9	TRBD1	few	TGTGCCAGCAGCGTTAGTGGGACAGGGATCTACGAGCAGTACTTC	CASSVSGTGIYEQYF
TRBJ1-1	TRBV6-4	NA	few	TGTGCCAGCAGTTATACTACGGAGGACACTGAAGCTTTCTTT	CASSYTTEDTEAFF
TRBJ1-1	TRBV7-8	TRBD1	NA	TGTGCCAGCAGCAACAGGGACAGGGGCACTGAAGCTTTCTTT	CASSNRDRGTEAFF
TRBJ2-7	TRBV30	NA	NA	TGTGCCTGGAGCGTTAGAAATCCGGGAGAGCAGTACTTC	CAWSVRNPGEQYF
TRBJ2-7	TRBV19	NA	few	TGTGCCAGTAGTATAGCAACAGGCTCCTACGAGCAGTACTTC	CASSIATGSYEQYF
TRBJ1-2	TRBV28	NA	NA	TGTGCCAGCAGTTTAAGCGGGAACGGCTACACCTTC	CASSLSGNGYTF
TRBJ1-4	TRBV5-1	NA	NA	TGCGCCAGCAGCTTGGCGGCGGGTGAAAAACTGTTTTTT	CASSLAAGEKLFF
TRBJ1-1	TRBV7-8	NA	NA	TGTGCCAGCAGCTTAGGAGGGACTCGTGAAGCTTTCTTT	CASSLGGTREAFF
TRBJ2-7	TRBV27	NA	NA	TGTGCCAGCAGTCTCCTCCGATGGGGGGAGGAGCAGTACTTC	CASSLLRWGEEQYF
TRBJ2-7	TRBV10-3	NA	NA	TGTGCCATCAGTGAGCACGACACGGTGCCACGCTCCTACGAGCAGTACTTC	CAISEHDTVPRSYEQYF
TRBJ2-1	TRBV19	NA	few	TGTGCCAGTAGTTTAGGTTACAGGGAGAATGAGCAGTTCTTC	CASSLGYRENEQFF
TRBJ2-3	TRBV14	NA	NA	TGTGCCAGCAGCAGCTCTAGCGACAGCACAGATACGCAGTATTTT	CASSSSSDSTDTQYF